One sample yielded the 21 T cell receptor beta chains listed below, sequenced in a study of cytomegalovirus exposure and HLA in healthy donors. PCR amplification relied on 60 Vbeta primers (plus 13 Jbeta primers). Clones were read by immunoSEQ multiplex PCR, and TCRdb kept only the in-frame ones, dropping some. The table includes over 150,000 clones, approximately 70% detected once. What was sequenced was PBMCs. Receptors were obtained from a woman between 40 and 55 years old in good health and CMV-seropositive.

In its sample, this clone was seen a few times. The chain combines TRBV10-1 with TRBJ2-7, with 11 bases that match TRBD2. CDR1 and CDR2 from the germline V gene are WNHNN and SYGVQD (reference sequence). The CDR3 totals 14 residues. J gave up 3 bases and V 6 bases, and 4 bases lay outside the gene matches. The CDR3 DNA reads TGCGCCAGCAGACCCGGGACTAGCGGCTACGAGCAGTACTTC. Its translation is CASRPGTSGYEQYF.

The V gene is TRBV10-3, the J gene TRBJ2-5; 9 bases agree with TRBD1. Germline-derived CDR1 and CDR2 are ENHRY and SYGVKD. V gave up 6 bases and J gave up 4 bases; unmatched junction bases: 0. The CDR3 consists of 12 residues. The CDR3 protein is CAIRDRGETQYF. CDR3 bases: TGTGCCATCAGGGACAGGGGAGAGACCCAGTACTTC.

The CDR3 loop reads CAIKGAGETQYF. The CDR3 DNA reads as TGTGCCATCAAGGGGGCCGGGGAGACCCAGTACTTC. The chain is built from TRBV10-3 and TRBJ2-5; 7 bases are a match to TRBD1. This CDR3 has 12 amino acids. Trimming at V came to 7 bases and at J to 5 bases, leaving 4 bases not matched to a gene. Germline V gene sequence: CDR1 ENHRY, CDR2 SYGVKD.

As regards this clone: One end of the junction fails to match germline, which may point to a read error. This chain links TRBV5-1 with TRBJ2-6; 11 nucleotides line up with TRBD1. The V gene's germline CDR1 is SGHRS and CDR2 YFSETQ. The CDR3 covers 17 residues. For the CDR3, the DNA is TGCGCCAGCAGCCCCGGGACAGGGGGAACTGGGGCCAACGTCCTGCCTTTC. Translating it yields CASSPGTGGTGANVLPF.

This clone was observed a single time. The V and J genes are TRBV7-8 and TRBJ1-1; the D gene is possibly TRBD1 (5 bases). V was shortened by 1 base and J by 1 base, with 10 bases between the two germline ends. This CDR3 has 15 amino acids. CDR1 and CDR2 from the germline V gene are SGHVS and FQNEAQ. CDR3 sequence reads: CASSLDRSKNTEAFF. The CDR3 DNA follows: TGTGCCAGCAGCTTAGACAGGAGCAAGAACACTGAAGCTTTCTTT.

The gene calls are TRBV7-3 and TRBJ2-1, with 9 nucleotides matching TRBD1. This CDR3 comprises 15 residues. J gave up 4 bases and V 7 bases, and 8 bases lay outside the gene matches. Germline V gene sequence: CDR1 SGHTA, CDR2 FQGTGA. The CDR3 DNA reads as TGTGCCAGCAAACCCCCGGGACAGGGTTACAATGAGCAGTTCTTC. It specifies CASKPPGQGYNEQFF.

The rearrangement uses TRBV6-6 and TRBJ2-5, with 9 positions matching TRBD2. The V segment lost 3 bases and the J segment 5 bases; nucleotides outside the gene matches: 4. CDR3 length: 14 residues. The germline V gene has CDR1 MNHNY and CDR2 SVGAGI (reference sequence). The CDR3 reads CASSYAGGVETQYF. The CDR3 nucleotides read TGTGCCAGCAGTTATGCGGGGGGGGTCGAGACCCAGTACTTC.

The chain combines TRBV19 with TRBJ2-5; TRBD1 aligns across 8 bases. There are 16 residues in the CDR3. J lost 5 bases, V lost 2 bases, and 10 bases had no gene match. CDR1 is LNHDA, CDR2 SQIVND, per germline (reference sequence). The CDR3, as DNA: TGTGCCAGTAGTATATCCCCCACAGGGGGGTGGGAGACCCAGTACTTC. It encodes CASSISPTGGWETQYF.

This clone was counted a single time. The chain combines TRBV5-5 with TRBJ2-1; 8 nucleotides align to TRBD1. The CDR3 spans 13 residues. The germline V gene encodes CDR1 SGHKS and CDR2 YYEKEE (reference sequence). Losses at the gene ends were 3 bases for V and 6 bases for J; bases not matched to a gene: 2. The chain's CDR3 is CASSSQGGNEQFF. For the CDR3, the DNA is TGTGCCAGCAGCTCACAGGGGGGCAATGAGCAGTTCTTC. The entire variable domain, with the rest obtained from reference TRBV5-5 and TRBJ2-1, is as follows: DAGVTQSPTHLIKTRGQQVTLRCSPISGHKSVSWYQQVLGQGPQFIFQYYEKEERGRGNFPDRFSARQFPNYSSELNVNALLLGDSALYLCASSSQGGNEQFFGPGTRLTVL.

This chain joins TRBV27 and TRBJ2-5; 14 bases map to TRBD2. CDR1 and CDR2 (germline): MNHEY, SMNVEV (reference sequence). Germline trimming cut 6 bases from V and 2 bases from J; bases unmatched to any gene: 11. The CDR3 spans 18 residues. This CDR3 is CASRTGLAGEDAQETQYF. CDR3 DNA: TGTGCCAGCAGGACGGGACTAGCGGGAGAGGATGCTCAAGAGACCCAGTACTTC.

V and J are TRBV18 and TRBJ2-2, with a tentative D call TRBD1 (5 bases). V was shortened by 8 bases and J by 6 bases, with 10 bases between the two germline ends. The CDR3 is 12 residues long. The germline V gene encodes CDR1 KGHSH and CDR2 LQKENI. CDR3 coding DNA: TGTGCCAGCCTCATGGGGCCCGGGGAGCTGTTTTTT. Residues: CASLMGPGELFF. Supplemented by reference TRBV18 and TRBJ2-2, the full variable domain reads NAGVMQNPRHLVRRRGQEARLRCSPMKGHSHVYWYRQLPEEGLKFMVYLQKENIIDESGMPKERFSAEFPKEGPSILRIQQVVRGDSAAYFCASLMGPGELFFGEGSRLTVL.

As to this clone: The junction differs from germline at one of its ends, possibly a read error. The V and J genes are TRBV7-9 and TRBJ2-2, with 14 bases identical to TRBD2. The CDR3 contains 14 residues. CDR1 and CDR2 (germline): SEHNR, FQNEAQ (reference sequence). The CDR3 reads CASSPGTSGSDLVF. The CDR3 nucleotides are TGTGCCAGCAGCCCGGGGACTAGCGGGAGTGATTTGGTTTTT.

The rearrangement uses TRBV28 and TRBJ1-1; D unresolved. From germline, CDR1 is MDHEN and CDR2 SYDVKM. V was clipped by 6 bases and J by 11 bases, with 16 bases between them. The CDR3 has 12 amino acids. The CDR3 region has the DNA TGTGCCAGCAGCCCAAGAGGGTCAGAGGCTTTCTTT. It specifies CASSPRGSEAFF.

The chain carries TRBV5-1 and TRBJ2-1; 10 nucleotides match TRBD1. There are 14 residues in the CDR3. CDR1 and CDR2 (germline): SGHRS, YFSETQ. The V gene end was trimmed by 2 bases and the J gene end by 5 bases; junction bases not matched to a gene: 1. The CDR3 nucleotides are TGCGCCAGCAGCTTCGGGACAGGGGACAATGAGCAGTTCTTC. This codes for CASSFGTGDNEQFF.

The sample holds a few counts of this clone. J is TRBJ1-1 and V is TRBV2; D is ambiguous. The CDR3 runs to 11 residues. The germline V and J ends were trimmed by 6 bases and 11 bases, with 13 bases remaining between them. Per the germline V gene, CDR1 is SNHLY and CDR2 is FYNNEI. This CDR3 is CASREFKMAFF. The CDR3 nucleotides read TGTGCCAGCAGAGAGTTTAAAATGGCTTTCTTT.

As to this clone: The junction shows a germline mismatch at one end, possibly a read error. The chain couples TRBV6-6 to TRBJ1-2; 8 positions agree with TRBD1. The CDR3 has 13 amino acids. Germline CDR1 is MNHNY and CDR2 is SVGAGI (reference sequence). This CDR3 is CASSLGQGGGYPF. As DNA, the CDR3 is TGTGCCAGCAGCCTCGGACAGGGCGGCGGCTACCCCTTC.

The chain employs TRBV10-3 and TRBJ1-2; D gene ambiguous. V was pared by 4 bases and J by 7 bases, with 10 bases between. This CDR3 contains 12 residues. From germline, CDR1 is ENHRY and CDR2 SYGVKD. The CDR3 loop is CAISGEGGGYTF. CDR3 bases: TGTGCCATCAGTGGGGAGGGAGGTGGCTACACCTTC.

This clone has just a few counts. The rearrangement uses TRBV6-5 and TRBJ2-3, with 10 bases matching TRBD2. This CDR3 has 15 amino acids. V shed 6 bases, J shed 2 bases, and the junction held 5 bases outside the gene matches. Germline-derived CDR1 and CDR2 are MNHEY and SVGAGI. CDR3 in DNA: TGTGCCAGCAGCCCTACTAGCGGGGACACAGATACGCAGTATTTT. Residues: CASSPTSGDTDTQYF.

V is TRBV9 and J is TRBJ2-3; a possible D gene is TRBD2 (7 bases). This CDR3 has 17 residues. Germline CDR1 is SGDLS and CDR2 is YYNGEE. Trimming removed 3 bases at V and 1 base at J, with 18 bases between. The CDR3 region has the DNA TGTGCCAGCAGCGCTACCCTCGGGGGGCGCGGCACAGATACGCAGTATTTT. Its translation: CASSATLGGRGTDTQYF.

V usage is TRBV29-1 and J usage is TRBJ2-7, with D possibly being TRBD2 (6 bases). Germline lookup yields CDR1 SQVTM and CDR2 ANQGSEA. Trimming took 7 bases from V and 2 from J, leaving 15 bases between them. The CDR3 totals 13 residues. CDR3 in DNA: TGCAGCGCCCGCGGGACGGTGACCTACGAGCAGTACTTC. Translating gives CSARGTVTYEQYF.

In this sample, this clone turned up a few times. The chain combines TRBV7-2 with TRBJ2-5; 7 bases agree with TRBD1. The V gene end was trimmed by 2 bases and the J gene end by 3 bases; junction bases not matched to a gene: 3. CDR1 and CDR2 from the germline V gene are SGHTA and FQGNSA. The CDR3 length is 14 residues. CDR3 amino acids: CASSLIGGKETQYF. For the CDR3, the DNA is TGTGCCAGCAGCTTAATAGGGGGCAAAGAGACCCAGTACTTC.